The rows below give T cell receptor beta chains drawn from one sample of a study of cytomegalovirus exposure and HLA in healthy donors. Measured with immunoSEQ multiplex PCR; TCRdb has only the in-frame clones, and not every one. This repertoire shows approximately 150,000 clones, around three quarters found once; its top ten account for approximately 2.5%. The sample consisted of PBMCs. These receptors were taken from a woman between 18 and 30 years old in good health and CMV-seropositive. Both conserved end residues are part of each CDR3. The order of the fields is D gene, V gene, J gene, clone size, CDR3 protein, CDR3 DNA. D genes are given only for firm matches. Some rows have no size entry. The others give once, few or many, or a class for an expanded clone.

>TRBD1|TRBV19|TRBJ2-5|-
CASSSPGQAQETQYF
TGTGCCAGTAGTAGCCCTGGACAGGCCCAAGAGACCCAGTACTTC
>-|TRBV9|TRBJ1-1|-
CASSLQTMNTEAFF
TGTGCCAGCAGCCTCCAGACAATGAACACTGAAGCTTTCTTT
>-|TRBV12-5|TRBJ1-1|-
CASGRGGTTEAFF
TGTGCTAGTGGCCGAGGGGGAACCACTGAAGCTTTCTTT
>TRBD2|TRBV2|TRBJ2-3|-
CASRGTSATQYF
TGTGCCAGCAGGGGGACTAGCGCTACGCAGTATTTT
>-|TRBV9|TRBJ1-2|-
CASSASRTANYGYTF
TGTGCCAGCAGCGCGAGTAGGACAGCGAACTATGGCTACACCTTC
>TRBD2|TRBV15|TRBJ2-5|few
CATSREGLAGGLETQYF
TGTGCCACCAGCAGAGAGGGACTAGCGGGAGGTTTAGAGACCCAGTACTTC
>TRBD2|TRBV5-1|TRBJ2-1|-
CASSPSGGAVRSSYNEQFF
TGCGCCAGCAGCCCTAGCGGGGGGGCAGTAAGAAGCTCCTACAATGAGCAGTTCTTC
>TRBD1|TRBV5-6|TRBJ2-7|-
CASSRGQGYEQYF
TGTGCCAGCAGTCGTGGACAGGGCTACGAGCAGTACTTC
>-|TRBV19|TRBJ1-1|-
CASRDTTEAFF
TGTGCCAGTAGGGACACCACTGAAGCTTTCTTT
>-|TRBV30|TRBJ1-2|-
CAWQANGYTF
TGTGCCTGGCAGGCGAACGGCTACACCTTC
>-|TRBV6-5|TRBJ1-1|once
CASSLTNGMEAFF
TGTGCCAGCAGTTTGACAAATGGCATGGAAGCTTTCTTT
>-|TRBV10-1|TRBJ1-6|-
CASSELDSNSPLHF
TGCGCCAGCAGTGAGTTGGACAGTAATTCACCCCTCCACTTT
>TRBD2|TRBV7-9|TRBJ2-5|-
CASNPGAGAEETQYF
TGTGCCAGCAACCCGGGAGCGGGGGCGGAGGAGACCCAGTACTTC
>-|TRBV6-1|TRBJ1-1|-
CASSDLSNTEAFF
TGTGCCAGCAGTGACTTGTCGAACACTGAAGCTTTCTTT
>TRBD2|TRBV10-3|TRBJ2-1|-
CAIRRGGGAFGEQFF
TGTGCCATCCGTAGAGGCGGGGGGGCCTTTGGTGAGCAGTTCTTC
>-|TRBV28|TRBJ2-7|-
CASTKPGSLTYEQYF
TGTGCCAGCACCAAGCCGGGATCCCTGACTTACGAGCAGTACTTC
>TRBD1|TRBV7-8|TRBJ2-7|-
CASSLRDREGEQYF
TGTGCCAGCAGCTTAAGGGACAGGGAAGGCGAGCAGTACTTC
>TRBD1|TRBV28|TRBJ2-3|-
CASSSTGTGTDTQYF
TGTGCCAGCAGCTCAACCGGGACAGGGACAGATACGCAGTATTTT
>TRBD1|TRBV4-1|TRBJ2-2|-
CASSQWTGGATTGELFF
TGCGCCAGCAGCCAATGGACAGGGGGCGCTACCACCGGGGAGCTGTTTTTT
>TRBD1|TRBV28|TRBJ1-5|-
CASSAGTVNQPQHF
TGTGCCAGCAGTGCTGGGACAGTCAATCAGCCCCAGCATTTT
>TRBD1|TRBV19|TRBJ2-1|-
CASSIARDRGYEQFF
TGTGCCAGTAGTATAGCCCGGGACAGGGGGTATGAGCAGTTCTTC
>-|TRBV7-2|TRBJ1-3|-
CASSLVASSGNTIYF
TGTGCCAGCAGCTTAGTAGCCAGCTCTGGAAACACCATATATTTT
>-|TRBV10-3|TRBJ1-5|-
CAISASNQPQHF
TGTGCCATCAGTGCTTCGAATCAGCCCCAGCATTTT
>TRBD1|TRBV4-3|TRBJ2-7|-
CASSQVGQGVYEQYF
TGCGCCAGCAGCCAGGTGGGACAGGGGGTCTACGAGCAGTACTTC
>-|TRBV11-3|TRBJ1-4|few
CASSLGLPGQAAATNEKLFF
TGTGCCAGCAGCTTAGGACTTCCGGGACAAGCTGCTGCAACTAATGAAAAACTGTTTTTT
>-|TRBV5-1|TRBJ1-2|-
CASSPTGGSGYTF
TGCGCCAGCAGCCCAACCGGGGGTAGCGGCTACACCTTC
>TRBD2|TRBV6-5|TRBJ2-1|-
CASSYTGGPTEQFF
TGTGCCAGCAGTTACACGGGGGGGCCGACTGAGCAGTTCTTC
>TRBD1|TRBV14|TRBJ2-1|once
CASSQYGTGNDNEQFF
TGTGCCAGCAGCCAATACGGGACAGGTAACGACAATGAGCAGTTCTTC
>TRBD1|TRBV9|TRBJ2-1|-
CASILKSGTGVHEQFF
TGTGCCAGCATCCTTAAATCCGGGACAGGAGTCCATGAGCAGTTCTTC
>-|TRBV4-1|TRBJ2-5|once
CASSQDSFWETQYF
TGCGCCAGCAGCCAAGATAGCTTTTGGGAGACCCAGTACTTC
>TRBD2|TRBV2|TRBJ2-1|-
CASTEEGASGGANQFF
TGTGCCAGCACCGAAGAAGGGGCTAGCGGGGGGGCCAATCAGTTCTTC
>-|TRBV11-2|TRBJ1-4|-
CASSFLGEKLFF
TGTGCCAGCAGCTTTCTCGGTGAAAAACTGTTTTTT
>-|TRBV5-6|TRBJ2-7|-
CASSPLQDEQYF
TGTGCCAGCAGCCCCCTCCAGGACGAGCAGTACTTC
>TRBD1|TRBV6-1|TRBJ1-1|once
CASSERGQWNTEAFF
TGTGCCAGCAGTGAAAGGGGACAGTGGAACACTGAAGCTTTCTTT
>-|TRBV13|TRBJ2-7|-
CASSPRYEQYF
TGTGCCAGCAGCCCCCGCTACGAGCAGTACTTC
>TRBD1|TRBV18|TRBJ1-1|few
CASSPNRDSNTEAFF
TGTGCCAGCTCACCTAACCGGGACAGCAACACTGAAGCTTTCTTT
>-|TRBV6-1|TRBJ2-7|-
CASSQGNHYEQYF
TGTGCCAGCAGCCAGGGGAACCACTACGAGCAGTACTTC
>TRBD2|TRBV6-5|TRBJ2-7|-
CASSSSGSSYEQYF
TGTGCCAGCAGCTCTAGCGGGTCGTCTTACGAGCAGTACTTC
>-|TRBV5-6|TRBJ1-1|-
CASSFGGRPEAFF
TGTGCCAGCAGCTTCGGAGGGCGGCCTGAAGCTTTCTTT
>-|TRBV5-1|TRBJ1-1|-
CASSLGGDPVAFF
TGCGCCAGCAGCTTGGGCGGGGACCCGGTGGCTTTCTTT
>-|TRBV6-5|TRBJ1-2|-
CASSYSELIYGYTF
TGTGCCAGCAGTTACTCAGAGTTAATCTATGGCTACACCTTC
>TRBD1|TRBV6-1|TRBJ1-1|-
CATRGQMNTEAFF
TGTGCCACTAGGGGACAGATGAACACTGAAGCTTTCTTT
>-|TRBV4-2|TRBJ1-5|-
CASSQQGYNQPQHF
TGTGCCAGCAGCCAGCAGGGTTATAATCAGCCCCAGCATTTT
>TRBD1|TRBV19|TRBJ1-1|few
CASSIGSGGGEVWTEAFF
TGTGCCAGTAGTATTGGGTCTGGAGGGGGCGAGGTGTGGACTGAAGCTTTCTTT
>-|TRBV10-3|TRBJ2-1|few
CAISATLGDYNEQFF
TGTGCCATCAGTGCAACCCTCGGGGACTACAATGAGCAGTTCTTC
>TRBD1|TRBV5-1|TRBJ1-1|-
CASSRTRDREPTEAFF
TGCGCCAGCAGCCGGACCCGGGACAGGGAGCCTACTGAAGCTTTCTTT
>TRBD1|TRBV19|TRBJ1-1|few
CASSPQGLDTEAFF
TGTGCCAGTAGTCCACAGGGGTTAGACACTGAAGCTTTCTTT